This record concerns one T cell receptor delta chain sequence. The antigen is unknown. This record comes from a study of Vδ1+ human thymocytes. General study results and limits: Thymic delta-chain repertoires held around 20% Vdelta2 sequences and few Vdelta3, despite high sort purity. Highly polyclonal TRG and TRD repertoires with Gaussian CDR3 length distributions appeared in thymus.

After alphabeta T cell depletion, CD3+ Vdelta1+ Vdelta2- thymocytes were sorted. Sorted Vdelta1+ thymocytes were roughly 98% to 99.6% pure. The CDR3 totals 15 residues. CDR1 is TSWWSYY and CDR2 is QGS in the germline V gene. V was pared by 4 bases and J by 0 bases, with 12 bases between. The template was reverse-transcribed extracted RNA. Pooled V-gene forward primers with one constant-region reverse primer generated the CDR3 amplicons by multiplex PCR. TCRdb re-called the multiplex PCR reads via CATT. The table has about 27,000 delta-chain clones, under 8.5% seen once. The chain employs TRDV1 and TRDJ1, with unresolved D. The specimen sequenced was Vdelta1+ gamma-delta thymocytes from the thymus. Subset indicated: FACS-sorted CD3+ TCRalphabeta- TCRVdelta1+ TCRVdelta2- thymocytes. This receptor was taken from a girl less than two years old who had congenital heart surgery. CDR3 nucleotides: TGTGCTCTTGGGGGAAGGTACTCTTACACCGATAAACTCATCTTT. Encoded protein: CALGGRYSYTDKLIF.